One and the same sample provided the 12 T cell receptor beta chains below, sequenced in a study of OX40 agonist ivuxolimab in advanced cancers. Measured with immunoSEQ multiplex PCR; TCRdb has only the in-frame clones, and not every one. The sample includes tens of thousands of clones, about 86% seen only once; the top ten take 28%. The sequenced sample was CD4+ or CD8+ T cells sorted from blood, obtained in a trial of the OX40 agonist ivuxolimab. These receptors were taken from an adult with an advanced solid tumor such as melanoma, head and neck, liver or kidney cancer.

V is TRBV7-2 and J is TRBJ2-7; D possibly corresponds to TRBD1 (5 bases). V lost 5 bases to trimming and J lost 6 bases, with 8 bases between them. The germline V gene encodes CDR1 SGHTA and CDR2 FQGNSA. The length of the CDR3 is 11 residues. CDR3 in DNA: TGTGCCAGCAGCCCCCAGGGCGAGCAGTACTTC. This sequence encodes CASSPQGEQYF.

This chain connects TRBV7-9 to TRBJ2-2, with D perhaps matching TRBD1 (7 bases). This CDR3 comprises 15 residues. Germline V gene sequence: CDR1 SEHNR, CDR2 FQNEAQ (reference sequence). V was shortened by 4 bases and J by 3 bases, with 12 bases between the two germline ends. The CDR3 DNA sequence: TGTGCCAGCAGCTCGACCAGGGGGGACACCGGGGAGCTGTTTTTT. It translates to CASSSTRGDTGELFF.

This sequence joins TRBV27 and TRBJ1-5, with D tentatively TRBD1 (5 bases). There are 14 residues in the CDR3. Germline V gives CDR1 MNHEY, CDR2 SMNVEV (reference sequence). V shed 8 bases and J shed 1 base, with 12 bases lying between them. The CDR3 here is CASGGDGSNQPQHF. The CDR3 DNA follows: TGTGCCAGCGGCGGGGACGGCAGCAATCAGCCCCAGCATTTT.

V is TRBV7-9 and J is TRBJ1-1; D not certain. The CDR3 is made up of 11 amino acids. Between the trimmed V and J ends, which lost 6 bases and 4 bases, there was a span of 6 bases. The germline V gene encodes CDR1 SEHNR and CDR2 FQNEAQ (reference sequence). This CDR3 is CASREGTEAFF. Written as DNA, the CDR3 is TGTGCCAGCAGGGAGGGCACTGAAGCTTTCTTT.

This clone was observed once. The chain links TRBV11-1 to TRBJ2-7; D uncertain. Trimming took off 5 bases at V and 1 base at J, with 6 bases between the two ends. The CDR3 has 12 residues. Germline CDR1 is SGHAT and CDR2 is FQDESV (reference sequence). The CDR3 DNA reads TGTGCCAGCAGCCCTAGTTCCTACGAGCAGTACTTC. Protein product: CASSPSSYEQYF.

The count of this clone is one. This chain links TRBV6-6 with TRBJ1-6, with TRBD1 matching 9 bases. There are 14 residues in the CDR3. The trim removed 5 bases at V and 10 bases at J, leaving 6 bases unmatched. CDR1 is MNHNY and CDR2 is SVGAGI in the germline V gene (reference sequence). CDR3 amino acids: CASSPGQGHSPLHF. CDR3 nucleotide sequence: TGTGCCAGCAGTCCCGGACAGGGGCACTCACCCCTCCACTTT.

The chain carries TRBV5-6 and TRBJ2-5; perhaps TRBD2 as D (6 bases). Germline loops: CDR1 SGHDT, CDR2 YYEEEE. Trimming took 4 bases from V and 2 from J, leaving 9 bases between them. CDR3 length: 13 residues. The CDR3 coding sequence is TGTGCCAGCAGCCCGGAGGGGCAAGAGACCCAGTACTTC. It codes for CASSPEGQETQYF.

The chain links TRBV14 to TRBJ2-7, with TRBD1 identical over 8 bases. CDR3 length: 14 residues. With V trimmed by 4 bases and J by 0 bases, 2 bases remained unmatched. Germline CDR1 and CDR2: SGHDN and FVKESK. The chain's CDR3 is CASSPGTGSYEQYF. CDR3 bases: TGTGCCAGCAGCCCCGGGACAGGCTCCTACGAGCAGTACTTC. The full variable domain, in which reference TRBV14 and TRBJ2-7 provide the parts outside the CDR3, is EAGVTQFPSHSVIEKGQTVTLRCDPISGHDNLYWYRRVMGKEIKFLLHFVKESKQDESGMPNNRFLAERTGGTYSTLKVQPAELEDSGVYFCASSPGTGSYEQYFGPGTRLTVT.

The chain is built from TRBV7-2 and TRBJ2-7, with TRBD2 identical over 9 bases. Losses at the gene ends were 8 bases for V and 3 bases for J; bases not matched to a gene: 11. Germline V gene lookup returns CDR1 SGHTA and CDR2 FQGNSA. This CDR3 contains 15 residues. CDR3 protein: CASGHSGGDFYEQYF. CDR3 DNA sequence: TGTGCCAGCGGCCATAGCGGGGGAGACTTCTACGAGCAGTACTTC.

The CDR3 DNA sequence: TGCGCCAGCAGCCAAAGGTCCCTTACAGGGGGCTCCTACAATGAGCAGTTCTTC. Translated: CASSQRSLTGGSYNEQFF. The chain employs TRBV4-1 and TRBJ2-1, with TRBD1 matching over 8 bases. There are 18 residues in the CDR3. CDR1 and CDR2 from the germline V gene are MGHRA and YSYEKL. Germline trimming cut 2 bases from V and 0 bases from J; bases unmatched to any gene: 9.

The chain recombines TRBV9 with TRBJ1-2; 9 bases align to TRBD1. CDR3 length: 14 residues. The germline CDR1 and CDR2 sequences are SGDLS and YYNGEE. V lost 5 bases, J lost 4 bases, and 6 bases stayed unmatched. The CDR3 DNA is TGTGCCAGCAGAGGCCGGGACAGGGCCTATGGCTACACCTTC. It translates to CASRGRDRAYGYTF.

The chain combines TRBV9 with TRBJ2-5, with D tentatively TRBD2 (6 bases). The germline CDR1 and CDR2 sequences are SGDLS and YYNGEE. V lost 0 bases to trimming and J lost 1 base, with 10 bases between them. The CDR3 is made up of 15 amino acids. The CDR3 here is CASSVELAIQETQYF. The CDR3 DNA reads as TGTGCCAGCAGCGTAGAACTAGCTATCCAAGAGACCCAGTACTTC.